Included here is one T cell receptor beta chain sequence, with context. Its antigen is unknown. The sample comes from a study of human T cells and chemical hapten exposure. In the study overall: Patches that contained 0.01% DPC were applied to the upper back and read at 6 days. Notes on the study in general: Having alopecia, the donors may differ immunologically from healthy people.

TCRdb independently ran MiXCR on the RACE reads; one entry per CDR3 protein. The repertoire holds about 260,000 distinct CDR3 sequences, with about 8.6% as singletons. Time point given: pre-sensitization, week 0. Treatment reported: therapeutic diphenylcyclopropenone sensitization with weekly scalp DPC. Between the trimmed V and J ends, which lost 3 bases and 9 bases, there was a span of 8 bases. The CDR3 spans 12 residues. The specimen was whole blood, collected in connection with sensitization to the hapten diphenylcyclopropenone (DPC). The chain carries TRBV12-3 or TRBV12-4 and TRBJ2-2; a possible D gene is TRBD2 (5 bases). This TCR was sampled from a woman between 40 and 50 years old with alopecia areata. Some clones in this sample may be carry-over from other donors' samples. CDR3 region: CASSLNGRELFF. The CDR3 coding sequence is TGTGCCAGCAGTTTGAACGGGAGGGAGCTGTTTTTT.